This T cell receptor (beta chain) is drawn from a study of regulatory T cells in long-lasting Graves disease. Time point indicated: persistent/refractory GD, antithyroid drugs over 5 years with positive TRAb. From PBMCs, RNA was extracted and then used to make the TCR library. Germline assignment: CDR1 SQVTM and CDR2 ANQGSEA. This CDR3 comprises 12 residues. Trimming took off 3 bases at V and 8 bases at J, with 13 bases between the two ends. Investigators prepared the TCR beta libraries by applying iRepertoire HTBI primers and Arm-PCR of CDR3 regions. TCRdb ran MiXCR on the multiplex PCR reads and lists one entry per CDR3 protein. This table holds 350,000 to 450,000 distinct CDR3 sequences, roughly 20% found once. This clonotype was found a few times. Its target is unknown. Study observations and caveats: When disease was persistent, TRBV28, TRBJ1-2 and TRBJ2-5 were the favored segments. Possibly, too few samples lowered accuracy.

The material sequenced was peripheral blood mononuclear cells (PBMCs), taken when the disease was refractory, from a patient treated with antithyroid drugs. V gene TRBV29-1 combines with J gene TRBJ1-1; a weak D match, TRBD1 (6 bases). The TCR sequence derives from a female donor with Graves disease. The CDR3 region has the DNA TGCAGCGTTGACCAATACAGGGACGAAGCTTTCTTT. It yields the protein CSVDQYRDEAFF.